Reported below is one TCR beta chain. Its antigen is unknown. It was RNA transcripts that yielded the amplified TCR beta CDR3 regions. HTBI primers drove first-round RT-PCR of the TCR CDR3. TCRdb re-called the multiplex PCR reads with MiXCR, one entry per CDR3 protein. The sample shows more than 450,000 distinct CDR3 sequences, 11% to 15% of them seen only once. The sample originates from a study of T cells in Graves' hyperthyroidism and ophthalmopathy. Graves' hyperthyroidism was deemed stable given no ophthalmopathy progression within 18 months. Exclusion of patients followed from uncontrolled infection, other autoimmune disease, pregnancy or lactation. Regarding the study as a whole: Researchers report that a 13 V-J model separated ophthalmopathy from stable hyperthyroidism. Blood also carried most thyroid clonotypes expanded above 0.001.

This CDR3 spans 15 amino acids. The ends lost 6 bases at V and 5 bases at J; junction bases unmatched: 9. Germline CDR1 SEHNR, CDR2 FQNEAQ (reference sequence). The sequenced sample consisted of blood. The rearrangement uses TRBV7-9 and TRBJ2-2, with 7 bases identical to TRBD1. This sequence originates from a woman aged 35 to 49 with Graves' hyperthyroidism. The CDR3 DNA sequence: TGTGCCAGCAGTTTGGACAGGTTCGGGACCGGGGAGCTGTTTTTT. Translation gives CASSLDRFGTGELFF.